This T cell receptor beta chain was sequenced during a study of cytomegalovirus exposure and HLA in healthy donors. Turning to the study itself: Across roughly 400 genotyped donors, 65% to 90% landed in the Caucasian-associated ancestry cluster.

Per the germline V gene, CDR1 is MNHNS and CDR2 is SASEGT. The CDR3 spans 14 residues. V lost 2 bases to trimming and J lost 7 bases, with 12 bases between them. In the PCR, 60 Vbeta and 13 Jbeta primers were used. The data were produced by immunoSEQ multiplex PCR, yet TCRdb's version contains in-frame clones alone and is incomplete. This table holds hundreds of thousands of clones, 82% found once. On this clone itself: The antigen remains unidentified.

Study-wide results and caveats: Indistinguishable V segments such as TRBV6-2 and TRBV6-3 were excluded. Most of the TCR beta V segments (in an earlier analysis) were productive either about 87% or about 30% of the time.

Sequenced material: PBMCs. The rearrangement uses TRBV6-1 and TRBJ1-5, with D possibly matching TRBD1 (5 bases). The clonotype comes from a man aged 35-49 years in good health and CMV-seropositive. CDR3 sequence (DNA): TGTGCCAGCAGTGAAATTTGGGGGAGGCAGCCCCAGCATTTT. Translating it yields CASSEIWGRQPQHF.